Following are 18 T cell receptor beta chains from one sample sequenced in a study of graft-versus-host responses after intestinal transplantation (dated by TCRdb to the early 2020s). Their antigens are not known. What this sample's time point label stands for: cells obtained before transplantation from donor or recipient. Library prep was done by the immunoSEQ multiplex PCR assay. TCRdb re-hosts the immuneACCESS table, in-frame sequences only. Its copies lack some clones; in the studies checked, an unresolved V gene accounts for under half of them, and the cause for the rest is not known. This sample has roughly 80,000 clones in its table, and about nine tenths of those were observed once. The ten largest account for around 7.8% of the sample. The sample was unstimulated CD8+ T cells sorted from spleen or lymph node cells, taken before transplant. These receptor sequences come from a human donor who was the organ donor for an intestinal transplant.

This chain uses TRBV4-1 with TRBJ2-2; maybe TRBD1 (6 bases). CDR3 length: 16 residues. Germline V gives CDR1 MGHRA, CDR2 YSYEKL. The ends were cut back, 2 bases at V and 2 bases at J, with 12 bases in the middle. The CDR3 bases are TGCGCCAGCAGCCAATTGCAGGGGATTAACACCGGGGAGCTGTTTTTT. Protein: CASSQLQGINTGELFF.

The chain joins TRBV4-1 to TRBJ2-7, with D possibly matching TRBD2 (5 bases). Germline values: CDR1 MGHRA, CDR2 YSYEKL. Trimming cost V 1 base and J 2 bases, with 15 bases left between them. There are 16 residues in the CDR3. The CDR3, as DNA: TGCGCCAGCAGCCAAGTATTGACTGCCGGGACCTACGAGCAGTACTTC. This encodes CASSQVLTAGTYEQYF.

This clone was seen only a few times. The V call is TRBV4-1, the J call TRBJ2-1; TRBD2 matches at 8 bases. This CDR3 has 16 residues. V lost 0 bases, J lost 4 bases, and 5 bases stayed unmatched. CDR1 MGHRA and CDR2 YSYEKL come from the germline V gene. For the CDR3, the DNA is TGCGCCAGCAGCCAAGATGACGGGGGGGTATACAATGAGCAGTTCTTC. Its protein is CASSQDDGGVYNEQFF.

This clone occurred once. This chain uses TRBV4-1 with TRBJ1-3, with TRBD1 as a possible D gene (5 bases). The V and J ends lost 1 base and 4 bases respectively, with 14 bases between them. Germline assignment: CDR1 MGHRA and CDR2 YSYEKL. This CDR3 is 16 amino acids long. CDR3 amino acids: CASSQALRGVGNTIYF. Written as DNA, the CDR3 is TGCGCCAGCAGCCAAGCCCTCAGAGGGGTAGGAAACACCATATATTTT.

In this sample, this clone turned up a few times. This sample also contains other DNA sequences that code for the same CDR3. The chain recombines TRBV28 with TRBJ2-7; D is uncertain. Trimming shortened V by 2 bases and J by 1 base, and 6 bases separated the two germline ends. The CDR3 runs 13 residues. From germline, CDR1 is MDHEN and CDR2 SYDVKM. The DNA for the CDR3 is TGTGCCAGCAGTTTAGGCGGATCCTACGAGCAGTACTTC. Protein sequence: CASSLGGSYEQYF.

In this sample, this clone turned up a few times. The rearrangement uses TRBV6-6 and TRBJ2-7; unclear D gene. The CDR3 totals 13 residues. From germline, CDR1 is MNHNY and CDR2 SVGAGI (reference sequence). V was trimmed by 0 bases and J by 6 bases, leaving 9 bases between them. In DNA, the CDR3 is TGTGCCAGCAGTTACTCGCCGTATGCCGAGCAGTACTTC. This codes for CASSYSPYAEQYF.

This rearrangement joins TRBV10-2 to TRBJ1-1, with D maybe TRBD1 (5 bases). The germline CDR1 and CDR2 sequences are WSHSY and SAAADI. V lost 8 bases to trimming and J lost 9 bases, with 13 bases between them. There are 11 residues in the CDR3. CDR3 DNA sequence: TGCGCCAGCTGGGGCAGTATGCAAGCTTTCTTT. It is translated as CASWGSMQAFF.

The CDR3 reads CASSFGPNTEAFF. The CDR3 bases are TGTGCCAGCAGTTTTGGCCCGAACACTGAAGCTTTCTTT. The rearrangement links TRBV28 to TRBJ1-1; D unclear. CDR1 is MDHEN and CDR2 is SYDVKM in the germline V gene. The CDR3 sequence is 13 residues long. V lost 3 bases, J lost 1 base, and 6 bases lay in between. Complete variable domain (other parts from reference TRBV28 and TRBJ1-1): DVKVTQSSRYLVKRTGEKVFLECVQDMDHENMFWYRQDPGLGLRLIYFSYDVKMKEKGDIPEGYSVSREKKERFSLILESASTNQTSMYLCASSFGPNTEAFFGQGTRLTVV.

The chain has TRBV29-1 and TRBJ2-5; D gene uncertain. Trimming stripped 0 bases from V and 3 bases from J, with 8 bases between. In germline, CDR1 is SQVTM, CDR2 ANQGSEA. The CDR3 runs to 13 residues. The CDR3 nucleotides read TGCAGCGTTGAAGATGGTATAAAAGAGACCCAGTACTTC. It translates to CSVEDGIKETQYF.

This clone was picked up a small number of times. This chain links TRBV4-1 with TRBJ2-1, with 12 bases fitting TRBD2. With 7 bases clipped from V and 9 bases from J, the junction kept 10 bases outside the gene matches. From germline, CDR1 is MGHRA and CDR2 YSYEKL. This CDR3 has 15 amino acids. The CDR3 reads CASIVASGGAGEQFF. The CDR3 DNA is TGCGCCAGCATCGTGGCTAGCGGGGGGGCAGGTGAGCAGTTCTTC.

Written as DNA, the CDR3 is TGTGCCAGCAGCTTAAGGCGGTGGGATACGCAGTATTTT. This sequence encodes CASSLRRWDTQYF. V and J are TRBV7-3 and TRBJ2-3; no firm D call. CDR1 is SGHTA and CDR2 is FQGTGA in the germline V gene. V lost 1 base to trimming and J lost 6 bases, with 8 bases between them. This CDR3 region has 13 residues.

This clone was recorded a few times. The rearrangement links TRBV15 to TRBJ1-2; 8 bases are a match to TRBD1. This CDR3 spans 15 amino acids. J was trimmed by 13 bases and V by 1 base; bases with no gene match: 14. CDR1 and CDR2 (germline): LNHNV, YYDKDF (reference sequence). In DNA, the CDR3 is TGTGCCACCAGCAGAGCGGTGGAACAGGGGGTAACCGGCACCTTC. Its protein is CATSRAVEQGVTGTF. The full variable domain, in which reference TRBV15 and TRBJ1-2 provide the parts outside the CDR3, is DAMVIQNPRYQVTQFGKPVTLSCSQTLNHNVMYWYQQKSSQAPKLLFHYYDKDFNNEADTPDNFQSRRPNTSFCFLDIRSPGLGDTAMYLCATSRAVEQGVTGTFGSGTRLTVV.

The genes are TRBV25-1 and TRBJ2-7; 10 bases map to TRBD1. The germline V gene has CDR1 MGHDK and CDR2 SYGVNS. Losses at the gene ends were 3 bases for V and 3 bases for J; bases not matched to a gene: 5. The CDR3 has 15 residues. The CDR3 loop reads CASSDPGQGSYEQYF. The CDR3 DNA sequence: TGTGCCAGCAGTGATCCGGGACAGGGGAGCTACGAGCAGTACTTC.

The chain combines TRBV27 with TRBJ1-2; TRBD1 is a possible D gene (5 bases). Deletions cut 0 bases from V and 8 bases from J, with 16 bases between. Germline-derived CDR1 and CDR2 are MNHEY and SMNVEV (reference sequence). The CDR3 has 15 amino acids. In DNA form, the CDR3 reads TGTGCCAGCAGTTTATCCCACCGGGACCCCACGGGCTACACCTTC. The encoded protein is CASSLSHRDPTGYTF.

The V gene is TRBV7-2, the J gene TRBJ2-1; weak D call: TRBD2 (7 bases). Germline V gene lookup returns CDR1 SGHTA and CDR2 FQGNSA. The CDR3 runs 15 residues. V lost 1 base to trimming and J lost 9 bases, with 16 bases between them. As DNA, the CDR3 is TGTGCCAGCAGCTTAGAGCGAGGGGGGGCGGTTGAGCAGTTCTTC. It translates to CASSLERGGAVEQFF.

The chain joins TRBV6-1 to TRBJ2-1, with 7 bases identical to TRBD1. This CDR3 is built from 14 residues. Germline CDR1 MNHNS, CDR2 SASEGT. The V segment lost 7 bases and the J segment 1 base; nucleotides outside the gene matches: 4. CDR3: CASTTGSSYNEQFF. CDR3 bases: TGTGCCAGCACGACAGGGTCATCCTACAATGAGCAGTTCTTC.

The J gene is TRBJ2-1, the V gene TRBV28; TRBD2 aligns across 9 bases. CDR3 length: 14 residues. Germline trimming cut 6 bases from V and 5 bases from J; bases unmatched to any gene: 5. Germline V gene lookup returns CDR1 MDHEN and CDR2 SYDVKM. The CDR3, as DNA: TGTGCCAGCAGGGGACTAGCCGACCACAATGAGCAGTTCTTC. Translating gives CASRGLADHNEQFF.

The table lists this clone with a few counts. CDR3 protein: CASSEGADGYTF. CDR3 in DNA: TGTGCCAGTAGTGAGGGGGCGGATGGCTACACCTTC. V usage is TRBV10-3 and J usage is TRBJ1-2; 7 bases align to TRBD1. CDR1 and CDR2 from the germline V gene are ENHRY and SYGVKD. The CDR3 totals 12 residues. Trimming removed 10 bases from V and 6 bases from J; junction bases left unmatched: 8.